One T cell receptor beta chain is described in this entry. The data originate from a study of blood T cell repertoires in COVID-19. Study-wide context: Nucleic acid was either cDNA or gDNA, and it came from T cells, B-cell-depleted T cells, or PBMCs.

In the original analysis: Reference gene primers were amplified, and this amplification served to estimate nucleated cell counts. Assay: immunoSEQ multiplex PCR; the TCRdb copy retains only in-frame clones and omits some. D and trimming were read from the DNA, whereas the V and J calls and clone size are those reported in that table. Of around 190,000 clones listed, 85% to 90% are singletons. V was pared by 7 bases and J by 2 bases, with 9 bases between. CDR1 is SNHLY, CDR2 FYNNEI, per germline. The CDR3 covers 12 residues. The source of this sequence is a woman aged 60-70 years with acute or convalescent COVID-19. The V and J genes are TRBV2 and TRBJ2-7; D remains ambiguous. The sequencing input was peripheral blood. Written as DNA, the CDR3 is TGTGCCAGCAAGGCGGAGCCCTACGAGCAGTACTTC. This gives the protein CASKAEPYEQYF.